The source of this T cell receptor (beta chain) is a study of vaccination and CD4 T cells after COVID-19. On the study more broadly: Convalescent patients, SARS-CoV-2 positive by nasal swab PCR, comprised 9 or 10 mild cases and one severe case.

Cultured CD4+ T cell DNA was sequenced using the Oncomine TCR Beta short-read assay. TCRdb re-called the PCR reads through MiXCR, storing one row per CDR3 protein. This table holds over 5,500 distinct CDR3 sequences, under 65% found once. Regarding this clonotype: The antigen is undetermined.

Treatment indicated: roughly 10-day PBMC culture with coronavirus spike peptide pools or control peptides (ViraFEST assay). Via ViraFEST, peptide pools expanded antigen-specific T cells before TCR sequencing. It was after roughly 10 days of culture that CD4+ T cells were isolated by negative selection. CDR3 length: 14 amino acids. V dropped 3 bases and J dropped 6 bases, with 15 bases sitting between them. In germline, CDR1 is DFQATT, CDR2 SNEGSKA (reference sequence). The sequenced sample consisted of CD4+ T cells from blood, cultured in vitro. The receptor was isolated from a human donor who had recovered from COVID-19. The V call is TRBV20-1, the J call TRBJ1-5; D unresolved. The CDR3 bases are TGCAGTGCTAGCGGGGAGTTTGGAGGTCAGCCCCAGCATTTT. It yields the protein CSASGEFGGQPQHF.